These 4 T cell receptor beta chains were sequenced from one sample in a study of cytomegalovirus exposure and HLA in healthy donors (dated 2017 in TCRdb). The library came from the immunoSEQ multiplex PCR assay. The multiplex PCR relied on a mix of 60 forward primers for TCR Vbeta segments and 13 reverse primers for TCR Jbeta segments. TCRdb holds this immuneACCESS table with in-frame rearrangements only. Some clones are missing; in checked studies, unresolved V genes explain under half, and the rest has no known cause. This sample lists around 130,000 clones; roughly 80% were detected once. The ten biggest clones cover roughly 1.2% of the sample. The sample comprised PBMCs. The receptors were sampled from a boy under 18 in good health and CMV-seronegative.

This clone came up once. CDR3 sequence (DNA): TGTGCCAGCAGCAAAGGGCTAGCGGGAGTCGAGCAGTTCTTC. Its translation is CASSKGLAGVEQFF. This chain joins TRBV9 and TRBJ2-1; TRBD2 aligns across 10 bases. The V gene end was trimmed by 4 bases and the J gene end by 10 bases; junction bases not matched to a gene: 8. This CDR3 is 14 amino acids long. The germline V gene has CDR1 SGDLS and CDR2 YYNGEE.

V and J are TRBV7-9 and TRBJ2-3; TRBD1 aligns across 8 bases. CDR1 SEHNR and CDR2 FQNEAQ come from the germline V gene (reference sequence). The CDR3 is 16 amino acids. J was trimmed by 3 bases and V by 4 bases; bases with no gene match: 9. The CDR3 sequence: CASSSNPTGVTDTQYF. CDR3 DNA: TGTGCCAGCAGCTCAAACCCGACAGGGGTTACAGATACGCAGTATTTT.

The chain employs TRBV11-2 and TRBJ1-5, with 7 nucleotides matching TRBD1. With 2 bases clipped from V and 2 bases from J, the junction kept 0 bases outside the gene matches. This CDR3 is 14 amino acids long. Germline values: CDR1 SGHAT, CDR2 FQNNGV. The CDR3 nucleotides read TGTGCCAGCAGCTTACAGGGGGGCAATCAGCCCCAGCATTTT. Translation: CASSLQGGNQPQHF.

This clone was counted a few times. The chain links TRBV7-2 to TRBJ1-1; 10 bases line up with TRBD1. Trimming took 5 bases from V and 7 from J; bases not matched to a gene: 4. Germline CDR1 is SGHTA and CDR2 is FQGNSA. The CDR3 loop spans 13 amino acids. In DNA, the CDR3 is TGTGCCAGCAGCCCCTGGGACAGGGGTGAAGCTTTCTTT. Translation: CASSPWDRGEAFF.